This TCR beta chain was sequenced in a study of shared T cell receptors in the human thymus. Sequencing used immunoSEQ multiplex PCR; TCRdb keeps in-frame clones, though not all of them. Here the sample spans almost 550,000 clones, around 78% being singletons. The CDR3 sequence is 14 residues long. V was cut by 0 bases and J by 4 bases, with 10 bases left in between. Germline lookup yields CDR1 SGHRS and CDR2 YFSETQ. This sample also appeared in a second study, on human thymus T cells. That work states: Among the donors, all were healthy Finnish infants having corrective surgery for congenital heart defects. Resections from corrective heart surgery supplied the thymus tissue. Thymic and blood repertoires seemed to favor certain V and J genes. Related studies found that unrelated individuals share highly overlapping thymic repertoires.

This chain links TRBV5-1 with TRBJ1-2, with D unresolved. This clonotype was sampled from a boy younger than two with a congenital heart defect. The sample comprised thymocytes. CDR3 loop: CASSLGGNSYGYTF. The CDR3, as DNA: TGCGCCAGCAGCTTGGGAGGGAACTCCTATGGCTACACCTTC.